This paragraph covers one TCR beta chain sequence. No antigen is known for it. This sample is drawn from a study of T cell repertoires in cytomegalovirus infection. In the study overall: CMV epitopes used comprised recently identified HLA-C-restricted ones and well-studied HLA-B-restricted ones. The public TCR beta signatures pointed to both CMV infection and matching HLA type. Study-level findings and limits: In two of eight donors, the top clonotype was HLA-C-restricted CMV-specific. Totalled public TCR beta family frequency picked out people who carried CMV plus the relevant HLA.

TCRdb processed the reads anew with MiXCR; each CDR3 protein has one entry. The repertoire has more than 300,000 distinct CDR3 sequences, about 32% of them found once; the top ten carry less than 15%. The material was cultured PBMCs, obtained from culture after CMV antigen stimulation. The clonotype was recovered from a human donor in good health (CMV status not recorded). Some clones in this sample may be carry-over from other donors' samples.

As DNA, the CDR3 is TGTGCCAGCAGTTGGCCGGGGAAGCCGCTTCGGGATGAGCAGTTCTTC. Translated: CASSWPGKPLRDEQFF. The chain has TRBV28 and TRBJ2-1; D possibly corresponds to TRBD2 (5 bases). The CDR3 spans 16 residues. From germline, CDR1 is MDHEN and CDR2 SYDVKM. V gave up 4 bases and J gave up 8 bases, with 21 bases separating them.